The entry below describes one TCR beta chain. This entry comes from a study of blood T cell repertoires in COVID-19. In the study overall: PBMCs, B-cell-depleted T cells, or T cells provided the cDNA or gDNA that made up the material.

Trimming took off 5 bases at V and 6 bases at J, with 9 bases between the two ends. CDR3 length: 12 residues. Germline V gene data show CDR1 as MNHEY and CDR2 as SVGEGT. Authors' data handling: Amplification of reference gene primers provided the estimated nucleated cell counts. Profiled with immunoSEQ multiplex PCR; TCRdb holds only in-frame clones, not every one. V, J and clone size reflect that table, while D and trimming were determined from the DNA. The sample records roughly 230,000 clones, about four fifths being singletons. Recovered Cohort 3 donors showed two negative PCRs, clearance, or symptom resolution.

The receptor was isolated from a woman in her sixties or seventies who had recovered from COVID-19. What was sequenced was PBMCs or T cells enriched from blood (not recorded which). The V call is TRBV6-2 or TRBV6-3, the J call TRBJ2-3, with D unclear. In DNA form, the CDR3 reads TGTGCCAGCAGTCCCGTATCCGATACGCAGTATTTT. Translation gives CASSPVSDTQYF.